This TCR beta chain is drawn from a study of blood T cell repertoires in COVID-19. Only in-frame clones appear in the TCRdb table, and some are missing; sequencing was by immunoSEQ multiplex PCR. The table records about 270,000 clones, around 90% of them present only once. The source is a woman in her 50s who had recovered from COVID-19. Material: PBMCs or T cells enriched from blood (not recorded which).

CDR3 in amino acids: CAIGTDYEQYF. The CDR3 DNA sequence: TGTGCCATCGGGACAGACTACGAGCAGTACTTC. V and J are TRBV10-3 and TRBJ2-7, with TRBD1 matching 7 bases. With V trimmed by 8 bases and J by 3 bases, 1 base remained unmatched. This CDR3 has 11 amino acids. Germline V gives CDR1 ENHRY, CDR2 SYGVKD.